This record covers a single T cell receptor (beta chain). Per the original data handling: Estimation of nucleated cell counts relied on the amplification of reference gene primers. Profiling relied on immunoSEQ multiplex PCR, and the TCRdb table lists in-frame clones only, not all of them. The V and J calls and clone size were taken over from that table, and D and trimming were inferred from the DNA. The sample has 250,000 or so clones; 88% are singletons. The record originates from a study of blood T cell repertoires in COVID-19. Study context: Sample material is recorded as cDNA or gDNA derived from T cells, B-cell-depleted T cells, or PBMCs.

All enrollees were roughly 18 to 95 years old and from roughly 26 US areas. Individuals in the exposed group had encountered a COVID-19 case within 2 weeks preceding study entry. CDR1 is SNHLY and CDR2 is FYNNEI in the germline V gene. The length of the CDR3 is 15 residues. Trimming stripped 6 bases from V and 3 bases from J, with 15 bases between. The chain links TRBV2 to TRBJ2-4; D perhaps matches TRBD1 (7 bases). Input material: PBMCs or T cells enriched from blood (not recorded which). The TCR originated in a woman aged 40-49 years who had been exposed to COVID-19. The CDR3 loop is CASRDPRDSKNIQYF. CDR3 coding DNA: TGTGCCAGCAGAGACCCGCGGGACAGCAAAAACATTCAGTACTTC.